This is a list of T cell receptor beta chains from one sample in a study of T cell responses to AZD1222 COVID-19 vaccine. The protocol was immunoSEQ multiplex PCR, while the TCRdb copy is restricted to in-frame clones and leaves out a portion. The repertoire consists of some 130,000 clones, with roughly 89% occurring once and the leading ten covering 1.5% to 2%. The material sequenced was peripheral blood, taken on day 0 of AZD1222 vaccination. The origin of the receptors is an adult in good health. The CDR3 runs from the conserved cysteine through the conserved F or W. The D gene is left open where the match is weak. The size field is filled for only some rows; it gives once, few, many or a size class.

cdr3_nt,cdr3_aa,j_call,clone_size,v_call,d_call
TGTGCCAGCAACAGGGGCTGGCAGCCCCAGCATTTT,CASNRGWQPQHF,TRBJ1-5,NA,TRBV19,TRBD1
TGTGCCACCCAGGCGGGGGACAGGGGTTTCGCCGGAAACACCATATATTTT,CATQAGDRGFAGNTIYF,TRBJ1-3,NA,TRBV7-8,TRBD1
TGTGCCAGTAGTATGAAGCAGGGTATGAACACTGAAGCTTTCTTT,CASSMKQGMNTEAFF,TRBJ1-1,NA,TRBV19,NA
TGTGCCACCAGTGAGAAGTTAACTGAAGCTTTCTTT,CATSEKLTEAFF,TRBJ1-1,NA,TRBV24-1,NA
TGTGCCATCAGTGAGTCTCACGGGACCAGCAATCAGCCCCAGCATTTT,CAISESHGTSNQPQHF,TRBJ1-5,NA,TRBV10-3,NA
TGTGCCAGCTCCTTAGACAGGGGCTCCTACAATGAGCAGTTCTTC,CASSLDRGSYNEQFF,TRBJ2-1,NA,TRBV18,TRBD1
TGTGCCAGCTCAACCAGTGAGAACACTGAAGCTTTCTTT,CASSTSENTEAFF,TRBJ1-1,NA,TRBV18,NA
TGTGCCAGTAGGGCTTCCCCCGGCACAGATACGCAGTATTTT,CASRASPGTDTQYF,TRBJ2-3,once,TRBV19,NA
TGTGCCAGCAGACTTGGGACAGTCAATGAGCAGTTCTTC,CASRLGTVNEQFF,TRBJ2-1,NA,TRBV5-4,TRBD1
TGTGCCAGTCAGTCGGGCAGAACCTTCTATGGCTACACCTTC,CASQSGRTFYGYTF,TRBJ1-2,few,TRBV6-6,NA
TGTGCCACCAGTATACCGGGGGCCCTCAGTGGTGAGCAGTTCTTC,CATSIPGALSGEQFF,TRBJ2-1,few,TRBV24-1,NA
TGTGCCAGCAGACAGGGGGCTCCTGGAAACACCATATATTTT,CASRQGAPGNTIYF,TRBJ1-3,NA,TRBV5-6,TRBD1
TGTGCCAGCAGCTTAAAACCGGGACAGAGATCTGGGGCCAACGTCCTGACTTTC,CASSLKPGQRSGANVLTF,TRBJ2-6,NA,TRBV11-2,TRBD1
TGTGCCAGCAGCTTACACGGGGCCGCTGGGGCCAACGTCCTGACTTTC,CASSLHGAAGANVLTF,TRBJ2-6,NA,TRBV5-8,NA
TGTGCCAGCAGCCTGGGGACCGCCAGCACTGAAGCTTTCTTT,CASSLGTASTEAFF,TRBJ1-1,NA,TRBV7-8,NA
TGTGCCAGCGGGAGGGGAGGCGAAACGTGGAATGAGCAGTTCTTC,CASGRGGETWNEQFF,TRBJ2-1,once,TRBV9,TRBD2
TGCAGTGCTAGAGAAGGTAATGAAGCTTTCTTT,CSAREGNEAFF,TRBJ1-1,NA,TRBV20-1,NA
TGTGCCAGTGCCCTCCCGGCTTACGACTATGGCTACACCTTC,CASALPAYDYGYTF,TRBJ1-2,NA,TRBV19,NA
TGTGCCAGCAGTATTGGATCTAACTATGGCTACACCTTC,CASSIGSNYGYTF,TRBJ1-2,once,TRBV27,NA
TGTGCCAGCAGAGAAAGGACAGGGAACGGATTCGATTCACCCCTCCACTTT,CASRERTGNGFDSPLHF,TRBJ1-6,NA,TRBV6-4,TRBD1
TGTGCCAGCGCAGGGGGCCGGGAGACAGATACGCAGTATTTT,CASAGGRETDTQYF,TRBJ2-3,once,TRBV2,TRBD1
TGCGCCAGCAGCCTAAGGGGGGTCACTGAAGCTTTCTTT,CASSLRGVTEAFF,TRBJ1-1,NA,TRBV4-1,NA
TGTGCCAGCAGTCTATCTAGGACAGGGTTTGGCTACACCTTC,CASSLSRTGFGYTF,TRBJ1-2,NA,TRBV27,TRBD1
TGTGCCAGCAGCCAAGGTCCGGGGGGCTATAATTCACCCCTCCACTTT,CASSQGPGGYNSPLHF,TRBJ1-6,NA,TRBV4-2,NA
TGCGCCAGCAGCCCAGCCGGGGGGCCCCCCTACGAGCAGTACTTC,CASSPAGGPPYEQYF,TRBJ2-7,NA,TRBV5-1,NA
TGCAGCGTTTTCCTAGATGGCTACACCTTC,CSVFLDGYTF,TRBJ1-2,NA,TRBV29-1,NA
TGTGCCAGCAGACCACAGGGAAATCAGCCCCAGCATTTT,CASRPQGNQPQHF,TRBJ1-5,NA,TRBV6-5,NA
TGTGCCAGTAGCCAGGTGGGGCAGTCCTACGAGCAGTACTTC,CASSQVGQSYEQYF,TRBJ2-7,NA,TRBV19,NA
TGTGCCAGCAGCCTCTCGCTGGACAGGGTGGGGGCCGGGGAGCTGTTTTTT,CASSLSLDRVGAGELFF,TRBJ2-2,NA,TRBV7-7,TRBD1
TGTGCCAGCAGTGAAGCCGACAGGGGTGCCTACGAGCAGTACTTC,CASSEADRGAYEQYF,TRBJ2-7,NA,TRBV6-1,TRBD1
TGTGCCAGCAGCCCGACAGGGATCGGAGGACAGCCCCAGCATTTT,CASSPTGIGGQPQHF,TRBJ1-5,NA,TRBV28,TRBD1
TGTGCCAGCGGGACACCCAACACTGAAGCTTTCTTT,CASGTPNTEAFF,TRBJ1-1,NA,TRBV28,NA
TGCGCCAGCAGCCAAGCAACCTCTAACTATGGCTACACCTTC,CASSQATSNYGYTF,TRBJ1-2,NA,TRBV4-3,NA
TGCGCCAGCAGCGTTCGGACTTCCTACGAGGGTGAGCAGTTCTTC,CASSVRTSYEGEQFF,TRBJ2-1,NA,TRBV5-1,NA
TGTGCCAGCAGCCCAAAAGGAGGGGACACTGAAGCTTTCTTT,CASSPKGGDTEAFF,TRBJ1-1,NA,TRBV7-9,NA
TGTGCCAGCAGCCGAGACAGGGTTGGCTCCGGGGAGCTGTTTTTT,CASSRDRVGSGELFF,TRBJ2-2,NA,TRBV4-2,TRBD1
TGTGCCAGTAGTATTCAGGGATATGGCTACACCTTC,CASSIQGYGYTF,TRBJ1-2,NA,TRBV19,NA
TGTGCCACCAGACGAAGGACAGGGGCTGGGGAGACCCAGTACTTC,CATRRRTGAGETQYF,TRBJ2-5,NA,TRBV15,TRBD1
TGTGCCAGCAGCCTCTACGGACGCCCCTATCAGCCCCAGCATTTT,CASSLYGRPYQPQHF,TRBJ1-5,NA,TRBV14,NA
TGTGCCATCAGTGATGGGGGCGCGTACACCGGGGAGCTGTTTTTT,CAISDGGAYTGELFF,TRBJ2-2,once,TRBV10-3,NA
TGTGCCAGCAGCAAAAAGGAAAAACAGGGGGATTTAGATACGCAGTATTTT,CASSKKEKQGDLDTQYF,TRBJ2-3,NA,TRBV21-1,NA
TGTGCCAGCAGCCAAGAGGCAGGGTTTCGCACCGGGGAGCTGTTTTTT,CASSQEAGFRTGELFF,TRBJ2-2,NA,TRBV14,NA
TGCGCCAGCAGCCAACAGGAGTTACTGTATAATTCACCCCTCCACTTT,CASSQQELLYNSPLHF,TRBJ1-6,NA,TRBV4-1,NA
TGTGCTAGTGGTTTGGTACAAGGGGGTCGGGATGAGCAGTTCTTC,CASGLVQGGRDEQFF,TRBJ2-1,NA,TRBV12-5,NA
TGCAGTGCTCCAGGGGGCAGAGGCTACACCTTC,CSAPGGRGYTF,TRBJ1-2,NA,TRBV20-1,TRBD1
TGTGCCAGCAGTTATAGGGGGCCGGGCTCCTACAATGAGCAGTTCTTC,CASSYRGPGSYNEQFF,TRBJ2-1,NA,TRBV6-5,TRBD1
TGTGCCAGCAGCTTGGTAGGACGGTCCTACGAGCAGTACTTC,CASSLVGRSYEQYF,TRBJ2-7,NA,TRBV5-6,NA
TGTGCCAGCAGCTCATCCCGGTTTTGGGAAAAACTGTTTTTT,CASSSSRFWEKLFF,TRBJ1-4,NA,TRBV5-6,NA
TGTGCCAGCAGCTTGGCAGGGTTTCGGAACACTGAAGCTTTCTTT,CASSLAGFRNTEAFF,TRBJ1-1,NA,TRBV5-4,NA
TGTGCCAGCACGGGGTTTTTGAGCAATCAGCCCCAGCATTTT,CASTGFLSNQPQHF,TRBJ1-5,NA,TRBV2,NA